A selection of T cell receptor beta chains follows, all from one sample in a study of blood T cells in healthy people across ages. Each CDR3 protein is one row after TCRdb ran MiXCR on the 5' RACE reads. This sample yields around 1.7 million distinct CDR3 sequences, of which approximately 28% are seen a single time; 7.7% belongs to the top ten. Specimen: blood. Every receptor here comes from a woman aged 25 to 39 in good health. Each CDR3 is given with its conserved first and last residue. A D gene is named only where the DNA matches it firmly. Not all rows give a size; the values are once, few, many and, for expanded clones, a class.

>TRBJ1-1|TRBV19|-|15|-
TGTGCCAGTAGCGCCCCCGGGGCGCCGGGCACTGAAGCTTTCTTT
CASSAPGAPGTEAFF
>TRBJ1-5|TRBV10-3|-|13|few
TGTGCCATCAGTGAGGTGGAATATCAGCCCCAGCATTTT
CAISEVEYQPQHF
>TRBJ2-3|TRBV7-2|-|13|-
TGTGCCAGCAGCTTAGAAGTCCAAGATACGCAGTATTTT
CASSLEVQDTQYF
>TRBJ1-1|TRBV6-1|-|14|-
TGTGCCAGCAGTGAAGCGGTACCACTGAGGGGAGCTTTCTTT
CASSEAVPLRGAFF
>TRBJ2-5|TRBV20-1|-|12|-
TGCAGTGCTCTCCGTGAAGGGAATGAGCAGTACTTC
CSALREGNEQYF
>TRBJ2-2|TRBV6-1|TRBD1|15|-
TGTGCCAGCACTGCCGGGACAGCAAACACCGGGGAGCTGTTTTTT
CASTAGTANTGELFF
>TRBJ2-1|TRBV9|-|14|few
TGTGCCAGCAGCCCCCTAGGTGGGTCCAATGAGCAGTTCTTC
CASSPLGGSNEQFF
>TRBJ2-1|TRBV29-1|-|14|few
TGCAGCGTTAGGGCTCGGGGATGGGACAATGAGCAGTTCTTC
CSVRARGWDNEQFF
>TRBJ2-1|TRBV5-8|TRBD2|15|few
TGTGCCAGCCTCGAGGGGACTAGCGGGAGGTATGAGCAGTTCTTC
CASLEGTSGRYEQFF
>TRBJ2-5|TRBV28|-|14|-
TGTGCCAGCAGTCGCCCCACAGACACAATGAAGCAGTACTTC
CASSRPTDTMKQYF
>TRBJ2-5|TRBV7-9|-|12|many
TGTGCCAGCAGCTCTGAGTGGGAGACCCAGTACTTC
CASSSEWETQYF
>TRBJ1-1|TRBV20-1|TRBD1|12|many
TGCAGCCCGGGACAGGGGACCACTGAAGCTTTCTTT
CSPGQGTTEAFF
>TRBJ2-7|TRBV6-5|TRBD1|12|-
TGTGCCACCGGGACAGGTTGTGACGAGCAGTACTTC
CATGTGCDEQYF
>TRBJ2-1|TRBV14|-|16|-
TGTGCCAGCAGCCAACAGCGAGACTCACTCTACAATGAGCAGTTCTTC
CASSQQRDSLYNEQFF
>TRBJ2-6|TRBV7-2|TRBD1|16|few
TGTGCCAGCAGCTCACAGGGGGTCTCTGGGGCCAACGTCCTGACTTTC
CASSSQGVSGANVLTF
>TRBJ2-1|TRBV28|-|12|few
TGTGCCAGCAGTTACGGGGCGAGTGAGCAGTTCTTC
CASSYGASEQFF
>TRBJ2-3|TRBV6-1|-|18|few
TGTGCCAGCAGACGGTATTCCGGGAAACTACAAAGCACAGATACGCAGTATTTT
CASRRYSGKLQSTDTQYF
>TRBJ2-1|TRBV21-1|-|14|few
TGTGCCAGCAATGGTGGCCGCGTCCACAATGAGCAGTTCTTC
CASNGGRVHNEQFF
>TRBJ2-2|TRBV9|-|15|-
TGTGCCAGCAGCGTACCCGGGGCAGGGTCCGGGGAGCTGTTTTTT
CASSVPGAGSGELFF
>TRBJ1-3|TRBV7-6|-|16|few
TGTGCCAGCAGCTTAAGGCCAGGGGTCGCTGGAAACACCATATATTTT
CASSLRPGVAGNTIYF
>TRBJ2-5|TRBV7-9|TRBD2|15|-
TGTGCCAGCAGCTCCGCCGGGGGGATTACAGAGACCCAGTACTTC
CASSSAGGITETQYF
>TRBJ2-3|TRBV5-6|TRBD2|19|-
TGTGCCAGCAGCAAACGAGCTAGCGGGAGGCCCCTAAGCACAGATACGCAGTATTTT
CASSKRASGRPLSTDTQYF
>TRBJ2-5|TRBV9|TRBD2|15|few
TGTGCCAGCAGCGTAGGAGGAGTTAGCGGGGAGACCCAGTACTTC
CASSVGGVSGETQYF
>TRBJ1-2|TRBV20-1|TRBD1|15|few
TGCGGTGCTAGAGATCCCGGGACAGAAGTCTATGGCTACACCTTC
CGARDPGTEVYGYTF
>TRBJ2-3|TRBV29-1|-|12|-
TGCAGCGCACGACTAGTGGGAGATACGCAGTATTTT
CSARLVGDTQYF
>TRBJ2-7|TRBV5-1|-|14|-
TGCGCCAGCAAGGGGGAGGGAGCATGCGACGAGCAGTACTTC
CASKGEGACDEQYF
>TRBJ1-5|TRBV7-9|-|12|-
TGTGCCAGCGAGGGGGAGAATCAGCCCCAGCATTTT
CASEGENQPQHF
>TRBJ2-6|TRBV12-3/TRBV12-4|-|13|-
TGTGCCGGGGGGCCCTCTGGGGCCAACGTCCTGACTTTC
CAGGPSGANVLTF
>TRBJ2-1|TRBV7-9|TRBD2|14|-
TGTGCCAGCAGCCAAGGACTAGCGGTCAGTGAGCAGTTCTTC
CASSQGLAVSEQFF
>TRBJ2-6|TRBV5-1|-|16|few
TGCGCCAGCAGCCCCGGGTACGCGTCGGGGGCCAACGTCCGGACTTTC
CASSPGYASGANVRTF
>TRBJ1-1|TRBV2|-|14|-
TGTGCCAGCAGTGAAGGGCGGGGGAACACTGAAGCTTTCTTT
CASSEGRGNTEAFF
>TRBJ2-1|TRBV9|TRBD2|16|-
TGTGCCAGCAGCACTAGCGGGGGTATCGCCTACAATGAGCAGTTCTTC
CASSTSGGIAYNEQFF
>TRBJ1-5|TRBV15|-|14|-
TGTGCCACCAGCAGGAGGGGTATGGTTCAGCCCCAGCATTTT
CATSRRGMVQPQHF
>TRBJ2-1|TRBV3-1|TRBD1|16|few
TGTGCCAGCAGCCGAGAAGGACAGGGGACTTACAATGAGCAGTTCTTC
CASSREGQGTYNEQFF
>TRBJ2-4|TRBV2|TRBD2|14|few
TGTGCCAGCAGGAGGGCGGGGGAAATAAACATTCAGTACTTC
CASRRAGEINIQYF
>TRBJ1-5|TRBV6-2/TRBV6-3|TRBD1|15|few
TGTGCCAGCAGTTATTGGACAGGGGGGAATCAGCCCCAGCATTTT
CASSYWTGGNQPQHF
>TRBJ2-1|TRBV18|-|13|once
TGTGCCAACTCACGGGCGCTGGGCAATGAGCAGTTCTTC
CANSRALGNEQFF
>TRBJ1-2|TRBV6-1|-|13|-
TGTGCCAGCAGTGAAGGCCCCGTAGGTGGCTACACCTTC
CASSEGPVGGYTF
>TRBJ2-7|TRBV7-2|-|19|many
TGTGCCAGCAGCCCTCGGGCGTTCGTAGGGCAGGTTGCGCGATACGAGCAGTACTTC
CASSPRAFVGQVARYEQYF
>TRBJ2-5|TRBV11-2|-|15|-
TGTGCCAGCAGCTCTAGCCCCTCCGGGGAAGAGACCCAGTACTTC
CASSSSPSGEETQYF
>TRBJ2-4|TRBV18|-|14|-
TGTGCCAGCTCACCAGCTTTAACCAAAAACATTCAGTACTTC
CASSPALTKNIQYF
>TRBJ2-2|TRBV5-1|-|14|-
TGCGCCAGCAGCGTACAGGAGGACACCGGGGAGCTGTTTTTT
CASSVQEDTGELFF
>TRBJ1-6|TRBV20-1|TRBD1|13|many
TGCAGTGCAACGACAGGGGTGAATTCACCCCTCCACTTT
CSATTGVNSPLHF
>TRBJ1-1|TRBV24-1|-|15|once
TGTGCCACCAGTGAACAAAGTGGGGGGAACACTGAAGCTTTCTTT
CATSEQSGGNTEAFF
>TRBJ2-7|TRBV14|-|15|-
TGTGCCAGCAGCAGCTCACTGGGGGATATCTACGAGCAGTACTTC
CASSSSLGDIYEQYF
>TRBJ1-5|TRBV18|-|14|-
TGTGCCAGCTCACCACAAAGGGGAAATCAGCCCCAGCATTTT
CASSPQRGNQPQHF